This T cell receptor beta chain is from a study of T cell responses to AZD1222 COVID-19 vaccine. Findings and limits, study-wide: CD4 TCRs covered the whole spike, strongest at regions 160-218 and 743-854. The donor group comprised mostly white British people and more females; the analysis possibly underestimated clonal diversity. Only a handful of AZD1222 recipients, roughly 6 in all, had baseline seropositivity. Repertoires in all cases were sampled only once the peak T cell response had passed.

CDR1 is LNHDA and CDR2 is SQIVND in the germline V gene (reference sequence). V lost 4 bases and J lost 3, with 10 bases in between. The CDR3 totals 14 residues. To note about this clone: Its target is not known.

The table came from immunoSEQ multiplex PCR; TCRdb's copy has only in-frame clones and leaves some out. Counted here are about 140,000 clones, nearly 95% occurring once; the ten biggest clones make up 3% to 4.5%. The V gene is TRBV19, the J gene TRBJ2-4, with TRBD1 as a possible D gene (5 bases). The sample was peripheral blood, taken 28 days after the second AZD1222 dose. The sequence derives from an adult who received the AZD1222 COVID-19 vaccine. The CDR3 loop is CASSTRVGKNIQYF. As DNA, the CDR3 is TGTGCCAGTAGTACCAGGGTGGGCAAAAACATTCAGTACTTC. Filled out from reference TRBV19 and TRBJ2-4, the complete variable domain reads DGGITQSPKYLFRKEGQNVTLSCEQNLNHDAMYWYRQDPGQGLRLIYYSQIVNDFQKGDIAEGYSVSREKKESFPLTVTSAQKNPTAFYLCASSTRVGKNIQYFGAGTRLSVL.